The 27 T cell receptor beta chains presented below share a single source sample, sequenced in a study of cytomegalovirus exposure and HLA in healthy donors. Use of 60 Vbeta and 13 Jbeta primers characterized the PCR. Clones were sequenced by immunoSEQ multiplex PCR, and TCRdb holds only the in-frame ones, with some missing. The sample has under 200,000 clones, approximately 80% seen once; the top ten hold around 10%. The sequencing sample was made of PBMCs. The receptors were gathered from a man in his forties or fifties in good health and CMV-seropositive.

CDR3 in amino acids: CASSPGTSGGAYNEQFF. The CDR3 DNA follows: TGTGCCAGCAGCCCGGGGACTAGCGGGGGGGCCTACAATGAGCAGTTCTTC. The genes are TRBV9 and TRBJ2-1, with 16 positions matching TRBD2. From germline, CDR1 is SGDLS and CDR2 YYNGEE. The CDR3 extends over 17 amino acids. Trimming cost V 4 bases and J 2 bases; bases outside gene matches: 3.

The V gene is TRBV15, the J gene TRBJ2-7, with D uncertain. The ends were cut back, 0 bases at V and 3 bases at J, with 12 bases in the middle. The CDR3 has 15 amino acids. Looked up from germline, CDR1 is LNHNV and CDR2 is YYDKDF (reference sequence). Here the CDR3 DNA reads TGTGCCACCAGCAGAGATCTTGGCCTCCACTACGAGCAGTACTTC. This sequence encodes CATSRDLGLHYEQYF. Complete variable domain (other parts from reference TRBV15 and TRBJ2-7): DAMVIQNPRYQVTQFGKPVTLSCSQTLNHNVMYWYQQKSSQAPKLLFHYYDKDFNNEADTPDNFQSRRPNTSFCFLDIRSPGLGDTAMYLCATSRDLGLHYEQYFGPGTRLTVT.

This clone was seen only a few times. J is TRBJ2-5 and V is TRBV4-3; D might be TRBD1 (5 bases). Matching the DNA end better, TRBJ2-7 makes the J call doubtful. The CDR3 consists of 13 residues. Germline assignment: CDR1 LGHNA and CDR2 YSLEER. The CDR3 reads CASSQGDSYEQYF. CDR3 nucleotides: TGCGCCAGCAGCCAAGGCGACAGTTACGAGCAGTACTTC.

This rearrangement joins TRBV27 to TRBJ1-4; D remains ambiguous. The V gene's germline CDR1 is MNHEY and CDR2 SMNVEV (reference sequence). CDR3 length equals 14 residues. Trimming took 3 bases from V and 4 from J, leaving 9 bases between them. DNA of the CDR3: TGTGCCAGCAGTTTTGGAGGGATTAATGAAAAACTGTTTTTT. As protein: CASSFGGINEKLFF.

The chain has TRBV7-9 and TRBJ2-1; 7 bases align to TRBD2. V was pared by 5 bases and J by 5 bases, with 3 bases of the junction left unmatched. The CDR3 runs 13 residues. Germline values: CDR1 SEHNR, CDR2 FQNEAQ (reference sequence). This CDR3 reads CASSERGDNEQFF. For the CDR3, the DNA is TGTGCCAGCAGCGAACGGGGGGACAATGAGCAGTTCTTC.

The J gene is TRBJ2-1, the V gene TRBV7-6; 11 nucleotides match TRBD2. Germline CDR1 SGHVS, CDR2 FNYEAQ. J lost 4 bases, V lost 2 bases, and 7 bases had no gene match. CDR3 length: 17 amino acids. This CDR3 reads CASSLTGLADPYNEQFF. CDR3 coding DNA: TGTGCCAGCAGCTTAACGGGACTAGCGGACCCTTACAATGAGCAGTTCTTC.

The rearrangement uses TRBV5-1 and TRBJ1-2; maybe TRBD1 (5 bases). This CDR3 spans 15 amino acids. Looked up from germline, CDR1 is SGHRS and CDR2 is YFSETQ. The germline V and J ends were trimmed by 6 bases and 3 bases, with 18 bases remaining between them. The CDR3 region has the DNA TGCGCCAGCATCCCGGGTCCGGGGGTCGACTATGGCTACACCTTC. Its protein product is CASIPGPGVDYGYTF.

The chain joins TRBV18 to TRBJ2-7, with a tentative D call TRBD1 (5 bases). The CDR3 has 14 residues. V was clipped by 6 bases and J by 2 bases, with 14 bases between them. Per the germline V gene, CDR1 is KGHSH and CDR2 is LQKENI. This chain's CDR3 is CASSLGAGPYEQYF. CDR3 DNA sequence: TGTGCCAGCTCCCTAGGGGCAGGGCCCTACGAGCAGTACTTC.

The chain recombines TRBV10-3 with TRBJ2-5; D ambiguous. Germline CDR1 and CDR2: ENHRY and SYGVKD. Trimming left V 0 bases short and J 5 bases short, with 13 bases between. The CDR3 has 15 residues. In DNA, the CDR3 is TGTGCCATCAGTGAGTCGGTAACAGCCCGGGAGACCCAGTACTTC. It codes for CAISESVTARETQYF.

The chain uses TRBV6-6 and TRBJ1-1; 8 bases map to TRBD1. From germline, CDR1 is MNHNY and CDR2 SVGAGI (reference sequence). The CDR3 sequence is 15 residues long. Losses at the gene ends were 4 bases for V and 0 bases for J; bases not matched to a gene: 4. The CDR3 is CASSSGQVLNTEAFF. The CDR3 DNA follows: TGTGCCAGCAGTTCGGGACAGGTACTGAACACTGAAGCTTTCTTT.

As regards this clone: Other DNA sequences in the sample encode the same CDR3. The chain has TRBV28 and TRBJ1-2; 8 nucleotides line up with TRBD1. Trimming took 6 bases from V and 3 from J; bases not matched to a gene: 3. CDR1 MDHEN and CDR2 SYDVKM come from the germline V gene. This CDR3 region has 13 residues. CDR3 coding DNA: TGTGCCAGCAGCCCAGGGGGCGACTATGGCTACACCTTC. It codes for CASSPGGDYGYTF.

This rearrangement joins TRBV4-1 to TRBJ2-7, with TRBD2 identical over 7 bases. Looked up from germline, CDR1 is MGHRA and CDR2 is YSYEKL. The CDR3 runs 16 residues. The V gene end was trimmed by 0 bases and the J gene end by 0 bases; junction bases not matched to a gene: 5. The CDR3 DNA follows: TGCGCCAGCAGCCAAGATCCAGCGGGGAGCTCCTACGAGCAGTACTTC. Protein: CASSQDPAGSSYEQYF.

The chain carries TRBV10-3 and TRBJ1-1; D remains ambiguous. The CDR3 is made up of 14 amino acids. Between the trimmed V and J ends, which lost 1 base and 3 bases, there was a span of 9 bases. Germline V lookup: CDR1 ENHRY, CDR2 SYGVKD. The CDR3 region is CAISEWVGDTEAFF. The CDR3, as DNA: TGTGCCATCAGTGAGTGGGTCGGAGACACTGAAGCTTTCTTT.

This chain uses TRBV11-1 with TRBJ2-5; 7 nucleotides match TRBD1. CDR3 length: 15 residues. Germline loops: CDR1 SGHAT, CDR2 FQDESV (reference sequence). J was trimmed by 1 base and V by 1 base; bases with no gene match: 3. The CDR3 sequence: CASSLEGQFQETQYF. CDR3 sequence (DNA): TGTGCCAGCAGCTTAGAGGGACAGTTCCAAGAGACCCAGTACTTC.

The chain recombines TRBV6-5 with TRBJ1-6, with D perhaps matching TRBD1 (5 bases). Germline lookup yields CDR1 MNHEY and CDR2 SVGAGI. V shed 6 bases and J shed 4 bases, with 7 bases lying between them. CDR3 size: 13 residues. CDR3 sequence reads: CASRDTYNSPLHF. As DNA, the CDR3 is TGTGCCAGCAGGGACACTTATAATTCACCCCTCCACTTT.

V and J are TRBV7-9 and TRBJ1-5; D gene ambiguous. The V gene lost 1 base and the J gene lost 4 bases, with 5 bases spanning the gap. CDR3 length: 13 amino acids. Germline lookup yields CDR1 SEHNR and CDR2 FQNEAQ (reference sequence). The DNA for the CDR3 is TGTGCCAGCAGCTTAGACGGGAATCAGCCCCAGCATTTT. Residues: CASSLDGNQPQHF.

The V and J genes are TRBV15 and TRBJ2-1; 8 nucleotides match TRBD1. V lost 0 bases to trimming and J lost 9 bases; unmatched junction nucleotides: 7. Germline CDR1 and CDR2: LNHNV and YYDKDF (reference sequence). This CDR3 has 15 residues. The CDR3, as DNA: TGTGCCACCAGCAGAGACCCGGACAGGGTCGTTGAGCAGTTCTTC. Translation: CATSRDPDRVVEQFF.

Turning to this clone: At one boundary the junction diverges from the germline segment, which might be a read error. V is TRBV19 and J is TRBJ1-3; D is ambiguous. The length of the CDR3 is 14 residues. The germline CDR1 and CDR2 sequences are LNHDA and SQIVND (reference sequence). CDR3 nucleotides: TGTGCCAGTAGTATAAGTCTCTCAGGAAACACCACATATTTT. Amino acid sequence: CASSISLSGNTTYF.

This clone was found once. The rearrangement uses TRBV9 and TRBJ2-3; D is possibly TRBD1 (6 bases). CDR3 length: 15 residues. CDR1 is SGDLS, CDR2 YYNGEE, per germline. V dropped 0 bases and J dropped 3 bases, with 11 bases sitting between them. CDR3 DNA sequence: TGTGCCAGCAGCGTAGGTGCAAGGGGGACAGATACGCAGTATTTT. It codes for CASSVGARGTDTQYF.

CDR3 bases: TGTGCCAGCTCATACCGGGAGCTCTACAATGAGCAGTTCTTC. This gives the protein CASSYRELYNEQFF. The chain combines TRBV18 with TRBJ2-1; possibly TRBD2 for D (6 bases). This CDR3 comprises 14 residues. Germline V gives CDR1 KGHSH, CDR2 LQKENI. V was cut by 5 bases and J by 3 bases, with 11 bases left in between.

The chain links TRBV15 to TRBJ2-7, with D perhaps TRBD1 (6 bases). From germline, CDR1 is LNHNV and CDR2 YYDKDF (reference sequence). This CDR3 region has 14 residues. Trimming took off 1 base at V and 3 bases at J, with 10 bases between the two ends. CDR3 sequence (DNA): TGTGCCACCAGCAGAGCTGGACAGCTCTACGAGCAGTACTTC. Translating gives CATSRAGQLYEQYF.

The chain has TRBV7-3 and TRBJ2-3; 7 nucleotides agree with TRBD2. Germline V CDR1 and CDR2: SGHTA, FQGTGA. CDR3 length: 16 amino acids. V shed 3 bases, J shed 2 bases, and the junction held 8 bases outside the gene matches. This chain's CDR3 is CASSFPRGGNTDTQYF. The DNA of the CDR3 is TGTGCCAGCAGCTTCCCCCGCGGGGGAAACACAGATACGCAGTATTTT.

V is TRBV5-1 and J is TRBJ1-1; 8 positions agree with TRBD1. Germline V gives CDR1 SGHRS, CDR2 YFSETQ. Germline trimming cut 6 bases from V and 4 bases from J; bases unmatched to any gene: 8. The CDR3 is 14 residues long. CDR3 region: CASNPGQGRTEAFF. Written as DNA, the CDR3 is TGCGCCAGCAACCCTGGACAGGGCCGCACTGAAGCTTTCTTT.

The chain employs TRBV27 and TRBJ2-7, with a weak D call TRBD2 (6 bases). From germline, CDR1 is MNHEY and CDR2 SMNVEV (reference sequence). V was trimmed by 7 bases and J by 0 bases, leaving 10 bases between them. This CDR3 comprises 13 residues. CDR3 sequence reads: CASTRGGSYEQYF. The CDR3 DNA reads as TGTGCCAGCACCCGGGGAGGCTCCTACGAGCAGTACTTC.

V usage is TRBV21-1 and J usage is TRBJ1-4; the table gives TRBD1 as D, unverified against the DNA. TRBV21-1 is assigned pseudogene status. The CDR3 extends over 16 amino acids. CDR3 protein: CASSNGTAATNEKLFF. The CDR3 DNA reads TGTGCCAGCAGCAACGGGACAGCCGCAACTAATGAAAAACTGTTTTTT.

This chain connects TRBV19 to TRBJ2-7, with D perhaps TRBD1 (6 bases). Trimming stripped 5 bases from V and 0 bases from J, with 14 bases between. This CDR3 contains 15 residues. The V gene's germline CDR1 is LNHDA and CDR2 SQIVND (reference sequence). The CDR3 is CASSVRTARSYEQYF. In DNA form, the CDR3 reads TGTGCCAGTAGTGTGAGGACAGCGCGCTCCTACGAGCAGTACTTC.

The chain recombines TRBV11-3 with TRBJ2-5; D gene ambiguous. The CDR3 runs to 12 residues. Germline CDR1 is SGHNT and CDR2 is YENEEA. Trimming took off 0 bases at V and 5 bases at J, with 4 bases between the two ends. CDR3 loop: CASSLDQETQYF. CDR3 sequence (DNA): TGTGCCAGCAGCTTAGATCAGGAGACCCAGTACTTC.